This T cell receptor beta chain was observed in a study of post-analysis software for immune sequencing data. Study overall: Included among the disease courses, which were recorded for the cohort, were relapsing-remitting, secondary progressive and progressive-relapsing multiple sclerosis. Notes on the study in general: The F measure placed samples prepared in the same batch into strongly shared clusters.

On this clonotype: Its antigen is as yet unknown.

Incorporated into the TCR beta cDNA libraries were unique molecular identifiers, which served to reduce PCR and sequencing biases. Input populations of about 0.85 to 11 million T cells gave rise to approximately 500,000 cDNA molecules. TCRdb independently ran MiXCR on the PCR reads; one entry per CDR3 protein. This table holds under 900,000 distinct CDR3 sequences, approximately 50% found once. This receptor was taken from a girl aged 10 to 17 with multiple sclerosis. Sequenced sample: blood.

CDR3 in amino acids: CSVEGSGAQQFF. CDR3 DNA: TGCAGCGTTGAAGGAAGCGGGGCTCAGCAGTTCTTC. The chain couples TRBV29-1 to TRBJ2-1, with TRBD2 matching 7 bases. The V segment lost 1 base and the J segment 11 bases; nucleotides outside the gene matches: 5. CDR3 length equals 12 residues. The germline V gene encodes CDR1 SQVTM and CDR2 ANQGSEA.